One sample yielded the 14 T cell receptor beta chains listed below, sequenced in a study of cytomegalovirus exposure and HLA in healthy donors (dated by TCRdb to 2016 to 2017). Library prep was done by the immunoSEQ multiplex PCR assay. The multiplex PCR relied on a mix of 60 forward primers for TCR Vbeta segments and 13 reverse primers for TCR Jbeta segments. TCRdb holds this immuneACCESS table with in-frame rearrangements only. Some clones are missing; in checked studies, unresolved V genes explain under half, and the rest has no known cause. Counted in this sample were about 130,000 clones; 75% to 80% of them appeared once. The top ten constitute roughly 1% of the sample. Sequencing was performed on PBMCs. The receptors stem from an older woman in good health and CMV-seronegative.

This chain uses TRBV18 with TRBJ2-2; a weak D match, TRBD2 (6 bases). Germline V CDR1 and CDR2: KGHSH, LQKENI. CDR3 length equals 14 residues. The V gene lost 6 bases and the J gene lost 0 bases, with 8 bases spanning the gap. The DNA for the CDR3 is TGTGCCAGCTCTTTAGCGGCGAACACCGGGGAGCTGTTTTTT. It specifies CASSLAANTGELFF.

This sequence joins TRBV19 and TRBJ1-2; D may be TRBD1 (5 bases). In germline, CDR1 is LNHDA, CDR2 SQIVND (reference sequence). The V end was cut by 5 bases, the J end by 6 bases, with 13 bases between. This CDR3 is 13 amino acids long. For the CDR3, the DNA is TGTGCCAGTAGTCCACTGGACACGCATGGCTACACCTTC. Translated: CASSPLDTHGYTF.

The chain links TRBV5-1 to TRBJ1-1, with 7 nucleotides matching TRBD1. This CDR3 is built from 15 residues. V lost 5 bases, J lost 2 bases, and 9 bases stayed unmatched. Germline V gene sequence: CDR1 SGHRS, CDR2 YFSETQ. This CDR3 reads CASRKGAGGNTEAFF. The CDR3 DNA is TGCGCCAGCAGGAAGGGGGCAGGAGGAAACACTGAAGCTTTCTTT. The full variable domain, completed using reference TRBV5-1 and TRBJ1-1, is KAGVTQTPRYLIKTRGQQVTLSCSPISGHRSVSWYQQTPGQGLQFLFEYFSETQRNKGNFPGRFSGRQFSNSRSEMNVSTLELGDSALYLCASRKGAGGNTEAFFGQGTRLTVV.

The chain has TRBV12-5 and TRBJ2-1; D might be TRBD2 (6 bases). The CDR3 totals 12 residues. V was clipped by 2 bases and J by 11 bases, with 10 bases between them. Germline values: CDR1 LGHNT, CDR2 FRNRAP. The DNA for the CDR3 is TGTGCTAGTGGTTTGAGGGAGGCTAAGCAGTTCTTC. Translated, it gives CASGLREAKQFF.

The chain is built from TRBV27 and TRBJ2-2, with D perhaps matching TRBD1 (5 bases). V gave up 2 bases and J gave up 3 bases, with 13 bases separating them. CDR1 MNHEY and CDR2 SMNVEV come from the germline V gene (reference sequence). CDR3 length: 16 amino acids. In DNA, the CDR3 is TGTGCCAGCAGTTTAGGCAGGGCGATTTACACCGGGGAGCTGTTTTTT. Translation gives CASSLGRAIYTGELFF.

CDR3 sequence reads: CASRISGLQETQYF. The DNA for the CDR3 is TGTGCCAGCAGGATTTCGGGACTCCAAGAGACCCAGTACTTC. V is TRBV27 and J is TRBJ2-5; D is possibly TRBD2 (6 bases). V shed 6 bases and J shed 1 base, with 12 bases lying between them. Germline CDR1 reads MNHEY; CDR2 reads SMNVEV (reference sequence). CDR3 length equals 14 residues.

This clone is a singleton in its sample. J is TRBJ2-6 and V is TRBV28, with D maybe TRBD1 (6 bases). V was trimmed by 11 bases and J by 4 bases, leaving 12 bases between them. Germline CDR1 MDHEN, CDR2 SYDVKM. The CDR3 has 13 residues. The CDR3 bases are TGTGCCGGGGGCGCTCTGGGGGCCAACGTCCTGACTTTC. It is translated as CAGGALGANVLTF. The full variable domain, with the rest looked up from reference TRBV28 and TRBJ2-6, is DVKVTQSSRYLVKRTGEKVFLECVQDMDHENMFWYRQDPGLGLRLIYFSYDVKMKEKGDIPEGYSVSREKKERFSLILESASTNQTSMYLCAGGALGANVLTFGAGSRLTVL.

CDR3 in DNA: TGCGCCAGCAGCTCCCGGACAGGGGGAAATGAAAAACTGTTTTTT. The encoded protein is CASSSRTGGNEKLFF. The chain joins TRBV5-1 to TRBJ1-4, with TRBD1 matching 10 bases. V lost 3 bases to trimming and J lost 5 bases; unmatched junction nucleotides: 4. CDR1 and CDR2 from the germline V gene are SGHRS and YFSETQ. The CDR3 runs 15 residues.

This chain connects TRBV18 to TRBJ2-1; 12 bases agree with TRBD2. V shed 1 base and J 5 bases; nucleotides not matched to a gene: 0. This CDR3 spans 15 amino acids. The germline gives CDR1 KGHSH, CDR2 LQKENI. The CDR3, as DNA: TGTGCCAGCTCACCACGGACTAGCGGGGACAATGAGCAGTTCTTC. Protein sequence: CASSPRTSGDNEQFF.

The chain joins TRBV27 to TRBJ2-1; 9 nucleotides line up with TRBD2. V dropped 6 bases and J dropped 2; count of bases not matched to a gene: 2. In germline, CDR1 is MNHEY, CDR2 SMNVEV (reference sequence). CDR3 size: 14 residues. CDR3: CASSRGGAYNEQFF. CDR3 coding DNA: TGTGCCAGCAGCCGCGGGGGGGCCTACAATGAGCAGTTCTTC.

The chain joins TRBV5-1 to TRBJ1-6; 7 positions match TRBD1. This CDR3 comprises 14 residues. V was clipped by 3 bases and J by 8 bases; unmatched bases: 5. Per the germline V gene, CDR1 is SGHRS and CDR2 is YFSETQ. CDR3 in amino acids: CASSSGQPDSPLHF. CDR3 nucleotide sequence: TGCGCCAGCAGCTCGGGACAGCCGGATTCACCCCTCCACTTT.

J is TRBJ1-2 and V is TRBV7-9; 8 nucleotides match TRBD1. V lost 11 bases to trimming and J lost 8 bases; unmatched junction nucleotides: 10. CDR3 length: 12 amino acids. Germline lookup yields CDR1 SEHNR and CDR2 FQNEAQ (reference sequence). In nucleotides, the CDR3 is TGTGCCGCCCATTCAGGGGGCCCGGGCTACACCTTC. Protein sequence: CAAHSGGPGYTF.

This chain connects TRBV18 to TRBJ2-3; D gene unclear. Trimming took off 5 bases at V and 1 base at J, with 13 bases between the two ends. The CDR3 is 15 residues long. In germline, CDR1 is KGHSH, CDR2 LQKENI. CDR3 in DNA: TGTGCCAGCTCAAAGGAGCATCGAGGCACAGATACGCAGTATTTT. It yields the protein CASSKEHRGTDTQYF.

This chain joins TRBV18 and TRBJ2-3; maybe TRBD2 (6 bases). The CDR3 has 15 amino acids. The germline CDR1 and CDR2 sequences are KGHSH and LQKENI. The V and J ends lost 3 bases and 0 bases respectively, with 10 bases between them. CDR3 nucleotide sequence: TGTGCCAGCTCACCCCAAGCGGGTAGCACAGATACGCAGTATTTT. It is translated as CASSPQAGSTDTQYF.